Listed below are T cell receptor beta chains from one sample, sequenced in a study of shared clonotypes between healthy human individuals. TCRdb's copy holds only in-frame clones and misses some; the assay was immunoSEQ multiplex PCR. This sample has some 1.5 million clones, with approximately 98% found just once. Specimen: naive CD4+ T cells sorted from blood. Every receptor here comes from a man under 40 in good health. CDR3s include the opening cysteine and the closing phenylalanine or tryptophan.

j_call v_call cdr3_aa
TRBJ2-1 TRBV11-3 CASSLNLGGSYNEQFF
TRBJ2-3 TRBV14 CASSQRGGNTDTQYF
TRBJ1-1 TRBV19 CASSTTNREKAFF
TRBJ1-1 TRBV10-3 CATEGNAGQGGTEAFF
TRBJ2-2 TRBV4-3 CASSPMVPSGGLFF
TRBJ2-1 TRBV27 CASSEREGLNEQFF
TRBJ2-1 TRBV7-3 CASSLRRGSANNEQFF
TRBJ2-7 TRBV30 CAWKGQGVQNGEQYF
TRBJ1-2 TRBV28 CASTLLGTGPERGTF
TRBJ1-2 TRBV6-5 CASSREGVEYGYTF
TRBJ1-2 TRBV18 CASSPSGYGYGYTF
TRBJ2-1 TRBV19 CASSIDRSGTSGINEQFF
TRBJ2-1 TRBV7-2 CASSLRAGQDEQFF